This TCR beta chain was recorded in a study of blood T cells in healthy people across ages. A second roughly 6 to 11 cycle PCR used barcoded and J-beta primers. Each cDNA molecule was tagged by a template-switch adaptor with 12 random nucleotides. TCRdb recomputed calls from the 5' RACE reads with MiXCR, one row per CDR3 protein. The sample carries some 940,000 distinct CDR3 sequences, roughly 29% recorded once. Germline CDR1 and CDR2: LNHNV and YYDKDF (reference sequence). CDR3 length equals 16 residues. This clonotype was recorded once. Germline and junction disagree at one end, which may indicate a read error. The same data also contributed to another study, on T cells of mothers and their children. Per that study: Slightly higher, non-significant overlap characterized related mother-child pairs relative to unrelated pairs.

The source is a woman aged 40 to 50 in good health. Sequencing was performed on blood. V and J are TRBV15 and TRBJ2-7; D is possibly TRBD1 (6 bases). The CDR3 loop is CAASRAPTGSSYEQYF. The CDR3, as DNA: TGTGCCGCCAGCAGAGCACCGACAGGTTCCTCCTACGAGCAGTACTTC.